These 10 T cell receptor beta chains were sequenced from one sample in a study of blood T cell repertoires in COVID-19. Profiled with immunoSEQ multiplex PCR; TCRdb holds only in-frame clones, not every one. This table holds over 200,000 clones, roughly 92% found once. Sequenced sample: peripheral blood. Receptor source: a man in his sixties with COVID-19, enrolled during active disease.

The chain couples TRBV28 to TRBJ1-5; 8 nucleotides agree with TRBD1. The junction had 11 bases not matched to a gene; V was cut back by 5 bases and J by 2 bases. CDR1 and CDR2 from the germline V gene are MDHEN and SYDVKM. The CDR3 consists of 17 residues. The CDR3 spells CASSGGQAPRGNQPQHF. Here the CDR3 DNA reads TGTGCCAGCAGTGGGGGACAGGCCCCCCGGGGCAATCAGCCCCAGCATTTT.

The chain is built from TRBV7-9 and TRBJ2-7, with D possibly TRBD1 on 6 matching bases. V was trimmed by 2 bases and J by 2 bases, leaving 16 bases between them. The germline gives CDR1 SEHNR, CDR2 FQNEAQ (reference sequence). CDR3 size: 16 residues. DNA for the CDR3: TGTGCCAGCAGCTTATCTACAGGGAAAGGGGCCTACGAGCAGTACTTC. This sequence encodes CASSLSTGKGAYEQYF. The full variable domain, its missing parts supplied by reference TRBV7-9 and TRBJ2-7, is DTGVSQNPRHKITKRGQNVTFRCDPISEHNRLYWYRQTLGQGPEFLTYFQNEAQLEKSRLLSDRFSAERPKGSFSTLEIQRTEQGDSAMYLCASSLSTGKGAYEQYFGPGTRLTVT.

The V call is TRBV6-5, the J call TRBJ1-4; D is perhaps TRBD1 (6 bases). Per the germline V gene, CDR1 is MNHEY and CDR2 is SVGAGI. This CDR3 region has 15 residues. V was cut by 5 bases and J by 8 bases, with 18 bases left in between. The chain's CDR3 is CASSPRPGRGEKLFF. DNA for the CDR3: TGTGCCAGCAGTCCACGGCCGGGGAGGGGGGAAAAACTGTTTTTT.

The gene calls are TRBV28 and TRBJ2-5; 11 bases line up with TRBD1. The CDR3 runs to 14 residues. Per germline, CDR1 MDHEN and CDR2 SYDVKM. After removal of 7 bases from V and 5 bases from J, the junction contained 6 bases not matched to a gene. This CDR3 reads CASMRDRGLETQYF. The CDR3 DNA reads TGTGCCAGCATGCGGGACAGGGGGTTGGAGACCCAGTACTTC.

The chain combines TRBV13 with TRBJ2-1, with 7 bases fitting TRBD2. V lost 0 bases and J lost 7; bases outside the gene matches: 12. Germline CDR1 reads PRHDT; CDR2 reads FYEKMQ (reference sequence). The CDR3 loop spans 17 amino acids. The CDR3 sequence: CASSLGPASGFLNEQFF. Written as DNA, the CDR3 is TGTGCCAGCAGCTTAGGCCCGGCTAGCGGATTCTTGAATGAGCAGTTCTTC. The complete variable domain, with remaining parts taken from reference TRBV13 and TRBJ2-1, reads AAGVIQSPRHLIKEKRETATLKCYPIPRHDTVYWYQQGPGQDPQFLISFYEKMQSDKGSIPDRFSAQQFSDYHSELNMSSLELGDSALYFCASSLGPASGFLNEQFFGPGTRLTVL.

The genes are TRBV5-1 and TRBJ2-5, with D uncertain. The CDR3 has 13 residues. CDR1 SGHRS and CDR2 YFSETQ come from the germline V gene. The V and J ends lost 4 bases and 4 bases respectively, with 11 bases between them. The CDR3 DNA reads TGCGCCAGCAGCCCGCAGCGTCTAGAGACCCAGTACTTC. Its translation is CASSPQRLETQYF.

The CDR3 DNA reads as TGTGCCAGCACTGCTCCCGGGACAAATCTCTATGGCTACACCTTC. Translation gives CASTAPGTNLYGYTF. The chain recombines TRBV2 with TRBJ1-2; D is perhaps TRBD1 (6 bases). This CDR3 has 15 amino acids. Per the germline V gene, CDR1 is SNHLY and CDR2 is FYNNEI. The V gene lost 7 bases and the J gene lost 4 bases, with 19 bases spanning the gap.

This chain uses TRBV2 with TRBJ1-2; 7 bases map to TRBD1. Germline CDR1 SNHLY, CDR2 FYNNEI. V was clipped by 4 bases and J by 3 bases; unmatched bases: 8. This CDR3 contains 15 residues. The CDR3 region has the DNA TGTGCCAGCAGTGTAGGGAGAGGGGGCGACTATGGCTACACCTTC. Translating gives CASSVGRGGDYGYTF.

This clone was observed once. J is TRBJ1-1 and V is TRBV3-1 (or the pseudogene TRBV3-2); D is unresolved. This CDR3 spans 11 amino acids. V lost 4 bases and J lost 11, with 11 bases in between. Germline V lookup: CDR1 LGHDT, CDR2 YNNKEL (reference sequence). The CDR3 coding sequence is TGTGCCAGCAGCCGTAACGGAGGGGCTTTCTTT. Its protein product is CASSRNGGAFF.

On this clone itself: The sample contains more than one DNA sequence encoding this CDR3. The rearrangement joins TRBV10-3 to TRBJ2-7, with D perhaps matching TRBD2 (5 bases). Germline CDR1 and CDR2: ENHRY and SYGVKD. The CDR3 is 12 amino acids. V lost 6 bases and J lost 0, with 6 bases in between. DNA of the CDR3: TGTGCCATCAGCGGGGACTCCTACGAGCAGTACTTC. Translation gives CAISGDSYEQYF.